This T cell receptor beta chain was obtained from a study of T cells in Graves' hyperthyroidism and ophthalmopathy (dated by TCRdb to the late 2010s). Broadly, across the study: Peripheral blood samples were taken at initial diagnosis, before any treatment was given. To identify TCR V-J signatures that set the groups apart, the researchers used a discovery cohort of about a hundred patients, made up of approximately 43 with Graves' ophthalmopathy and about 60 with stable Graves' hyperthyroidism. Prospective prediction of ophthalmopathy was tested in an independent validation cohort of fewer than 20 hyperthyroidism patients and 17 patients who later progressed to ophthalmopathy. The 95 to 100 discovery patients were randomly divided into training and test sets at a 7:3 ratio. Thyroid tissue and blood T-cell repertoires from six Graves' hyperthyroidism patients were also compared in the study. After blood sampling, hyperthyroidism patients were treated with methimazole at a starting dose of 30 mg daily, and ophthalmopathy patients were treated with high-dose intravenous methylprednisolone. The paper reports TCR Vbeta CDR3 sequencing of over 130 peripheral blood samples: under 45 ophthalmopathy, roughly 74 hyperthyroidism and around 17 progressor patients. Overall results and qualifications from the work: No statistical method was used to set the sample size in advance, and investigators knew the group allocation. In validation, the model predicted progression to ophthalmopathy a median of roughly six months before onset, with over 55% sensitivity and 72.22% specificity. In cross-validation, a model built on a 13 V-J signature told ophthalmopathy apart from stable hyperthyroidism with 87.88% sensitivity and about 81% specificity, and in testing the same model reached 80%/75%. Most expanded thyroid clonotypes (frequency above 0.001) were also detected in blood, suggesting blood repertoires may reflect thyroid immune responses.

The TCR beta CDR3 regions were amplified from the RNA transcripts. For the first round of RT-PCR on the TCR CDR3, the HTBI primer set was used together with the Qiagen OneStep RT-PCR kit. Libraries were constructed in a second round of multiplex PCR, after which size selection and purification were carried out. Paired-end sequencing of the libraries was performed with 100 bp reads on an Illumina HiSeq2000. From the authors' description of their analysis: SOAPnuke was used to process the raw data, throwing out any read that contained adapters or uncalled bases, had a mean Phred below 15, or lacked an exact constant-primer or identifier match. COPE v1.2.5 was used to merge high-quality paired reads, and clonotypes were defined as unique nucleotide sequences. Clonotypes were aligned to IMGT TRBV, TRBD and TRBJ reference segments using MiTCR v1.1. Analysis was restricted to V-J combinations with a frequency above 0.0001, which covered 99% to 99.2% of repertoires. The TCS score was defined as F50 (clonal expansion) divided by E x V (chaos), with BLOSUM62-based TCRdist calculated between CDR3 peptides within each V-J. Welch's t-statistics and random forest reduced 514 V-J features to about 12, which were used in a naive Bayes classifier (R e1071). In TCRdb, the public reads were trimmed at Q25 with fastp and aligned with MiXCR, with productive beta chains retained. CDR3 protein sequences are deduplicated, and each keeps its most common genes and DNA. These V and J calls are TCRdb output, not the study's own analysis. This sample holds under 400,000 distinct CDR3 sequences; 13% were observed only once. Around 9.2% of the sample is held by the ten biggest clonotypes.

Trimming takes 5 bases off V and 4 bases off J; junction bases not matched to a gene: 3. From the cysteine through the phenylalanine, the CDR3 covers 13 amino acids. Only the CDR3 region is kept as DNA, spanning 39 bases read in frame from base 1. The CDR1 and CDR2 encoded by the germline V gene (reference sequence) are DFQATT and SNEGSKA. Stable Graves' hyperthyroidism was defined as no progression to ophthalmopathy during 18 months of follow-up. Hyperthyroidism patients were newly diagnosed, had a disease duration of under 2 months, and were aged 18 to 65 years. Patients with uncontrolled infections, other autoimmune diseases, pregnancy or lactation were excluded. Clinical symptoms, serum thyroxine and TRAb, thyroid ultrasound, and orbital computed tomography formed the basis for the diagnoses. PBMCs were separated from under 12 ml of fresh peripheral blood using Ficoll-Paque density gradient centrifugation. Total RNA was extracted with Trizol reagent, and quality was checked on an Agilent 2100 Bioanalyzer.

This clonotype was recorded at least ten times. Which antigen it targets is not known. Per-nucleotide qualities are absent, and no much larger clonotype sits a single base away. The chain is made from TRBV20-1 and TRBJ2-1; 9 bases in the middle match TRBD2. Sequenced sample: blood. The clonotype originates from a woman under 30 with Graves' hyperthyroidism. At the DNA level, the sequence is TGCAGTGCTCCGACTAGCGGATACAATGAGCAGTTCTTC. Translated, it reads CSAPTSGYNEQFF.